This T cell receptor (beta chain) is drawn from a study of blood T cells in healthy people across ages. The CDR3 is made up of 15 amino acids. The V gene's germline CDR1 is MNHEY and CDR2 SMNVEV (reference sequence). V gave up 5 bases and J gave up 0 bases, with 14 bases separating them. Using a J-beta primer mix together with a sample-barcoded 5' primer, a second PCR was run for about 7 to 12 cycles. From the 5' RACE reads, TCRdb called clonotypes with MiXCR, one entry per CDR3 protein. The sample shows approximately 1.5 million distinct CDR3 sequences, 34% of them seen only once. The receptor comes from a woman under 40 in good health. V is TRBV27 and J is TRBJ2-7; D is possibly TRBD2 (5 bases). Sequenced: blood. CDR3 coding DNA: TGTGCCAGCAGTAAACGGGAAAAGTCCTCCTACGAGCAGTACTTC. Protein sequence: CASSKREKSSYEQYF.